This T cell receptor beta chain was sequenced in a study of CD8 T cells in ankylosing spondylitis (dated by TCRdb to about 2017). Broadly, across the study: The study set out to find disease-linked TCR variants by profiling T cell receptor beta repertoires in ankylosing spondylitis patients and healthy donors. The full study cohort was made up of about 25 ankylosing spondylitis patients and roughly 98 healthy donors. Samples of peripheral blood were taken, and for ankylosing spondylitis patients, synovial fluid was collected as well. Beyond this particular receptor, the publication reports: Blood from ankylosing spondylitis patients appeared to be characterized by a TCR beta motif composed of under 10 highly homologous amino acid variants. The disease-linked clones were reported to be significantly enriched in matched synovial fluid samples from ankylosing spondylitis patients. The disease-linked clones showed a CD8+ phenotype and occurred at relatively low frequencies in peripheral blood. Some motif variants were previously reported in synovial fluid and blood of reactive arthritis patients, suggesting common disease-initiation mechanisms.

The CDR3 spans 14 residues, counting both ends. The read is trimmed to its CDR3 DNA, 42 bases read in frame from base 1. The germline V gene provides CDR1 LGHNA and CDR2 YNFKEQ. V drops 0 bases and J drops 11 bases, leaving 16 bases in between. Note on this clonotype: This clone's antigen is unknown. A read error is possible here, since a much larger clone lies one base away. No conserved phenylalanine or tryptophan is present at the end of the CDR3, so a read error is the likely explanation.

The sample was run on an Illumina HiSeq 2500. TCR beta libraries were prepared by quantitative 5'-RACE with molecular barcodes. In the source study's methods: A new computational method based on a probabilistic model of VDJ rearrangement was used to identify disease-linked TCR variants. TCRdb cleaned the public reads at Q25 with fastp, built clones with MiXCR and kept in-frame beta chains. Each record represents a unique CDR3 protein, reported with the most common genes and DNA among its rows. The V and J calls reflect TCRdb's pipeline rather than the authors' work. The sample yields under 200,000 distinct CDR3 sequences; approximately 13% were counted once. The ten largest account for about 11% of the sample.

Material: blood, either unsorted or a sorted T cell fraction (not recorded which). The TCR comes from a female donor with ankylosing spondylitis or in good health (not recorded which). Here the chain combines TRBV4-2 and TRBJ1-1; the D gene lacks a confident call. This receptor has the CDR3 CASSQEWSPGWAFL. In nucleotide form, the sequence is TGTGCCAGCAGCCAAGAGTGGTCTCCGGGGTGGGCTTTCCTT.